This entry lists 3 T cell receptor beta chains sequenced from one sample in a study of T-cell memory formation after mild COVID-19. A single record per CDR3 protein comes from TCRdb applying MiXCR to the 5' RACE reads. The sample shows some 320,000 distinct CDR3 sequences, roughly 15% of them seen only once. The material sequenced was PBMCs or a T cell subset sorted from them (not recorded which). The source is a man aged 18 to 30 who had mild COVID-19 (a few samples of this study predate the infection). Cell type and time point are not known.

The rearrangement uses TRBV6-4 and TRBJ2-1, with 8 bases aligning to TRBD2. CDR1 is MRHNA, CDR2 SNTAGT, per germline. The CDR3 loop spans 15 amino acids. Trimming at V came to 0 bases and at J to 8 bases, leaving 6 bases not matched to a gene. CDR3 sequence: CASSDSLGGGHEQFF. Written as DNA, the CDR3 is TGTGCCAGCAGTGACTCACTAGGCGGGGGGCATGAGCAGTTCTTC.

V gene TRBV19 combines with J gene TRBJ2-5, with D perhaps TRBD2 (5 bases). V lost 11 bases to trimming and J lost 5 bases, with 24 bases between them. Per the germline V gene, CDR1 is LNHDA and CDR2 is SQIVND (reference sequence). This CDR3 has 15 residues. Here the CDR3 reads CAPHRKAPGGETQYF. CDR3 sequence (DNA): TGTGCCCCGCACCGCAAAGCTCCTGGCGGGGAGACCCAGTACTTC. The variable domain in full, completed from reference TRBV19 and TRBJ2-5, reads DGGITQSPKYLFRKEGQNVTLSCEQNLNHDAMYWYRQDPGQGLRLIYYSQIVNDFQKGDIAEGYSVSREKKESFPLTVTSAQKNPTAFYLCAPHRKAPGGETQYFGPGTRLLVL.

This clonotype was found a few times. The rearrangement links TRBV6-1 to TRBJ2-2; 8 bases map to TRBD2. The germline gives CDR1 MNHNS, CDR2 SASEGT. The CDR3 is 16 amino acids. The ends lost 7 bases at V and 7 bases at J; junction bases unmatched: 14. This CDR3 is CASTLPRGGGIGELFF. The CDR3 nucleotides read TGTGCCAGCACGTTACCCCGAGGCGGGGGGATCGGGGAGCTGTTTTTT.